Detailed here is one T cell receptor beta chain. Its antigen is not known. This record belongs to a study of regulatory T cells in long-lasting Graves disease. Overall study results and limits: The TCR repertoire of persistent Graves' patients was less diverse than that of newly diagnosed ones. Few sampled subjects may have lowered accuracy.

CDR1 SGHDT and CDR2 YYEEEE come from the germline V gene. The J segment lost 6 bases and the V segment lost 6 bases, leaving 8 bases of the junction unmatched. This CDR3 has 15 residues. Sample time point: persistent/refractory GD, antithyroid drugs over 5 years with positive TRAb. Construction of the TCR library relied on RNA isolated from PBMCs. Arm-PCR of CDR3 regions and iRepertoire HTBI primers were the basis on which TCR beta libraries were built. One entry per CDR3 protein results from TCRdb running MiXCR on the multiplex PCR reads. The sample shows 390,000 or so distinct CDR3 sequences, approximately 25% of them seen only once.

The clonotype was recovered from a woman aged 40 to 49 with Graves disease. The gene calls are TRBV5-6 and TRBJ1-6; TRBD1 aligns across 8 bases. Specimen: peripheral blood mononuclear cells (PBMCs), collected when the disease was refractory, from a patient treated with antithyroid drugs. CDR3 region: CASTWDRTLNSPLHF. CDR3 DNA sequence: TGTGCCAGCACTTGGGACAGGACTCTTAATTCACCCCTCCACTTT.